This TCR beta chain was observed in a study of glioma-infiltrating T cells. Study overall: Before surgery, glioma patients received dexamethasone for at most six days.

Regarding the study as a whole: Shared blood CDR3 signature motifs marked patients with low tissue-blood divergence.

As for this clonotype: The target antigen is unknown. Sequence at one end of the junction differs from germline and may be a read error.

The iRepertoire nested amplicon-rescue multiplex PCR amplified TCR alpha and beta CDR3s from RNA. One-step reverse transcription and amplification started from roughly 100-400 ng of tissue mRNA or PBMC total RNA. TCRdb redid the calling of the multiplex PCR reads with MiXCR, one entry per CDR3 protein. The top ten clones hold about 12% of a sample with a few hundred thousand distinct CDR3 sequences, roughly two fifths of them seen once. Sequencing was done on a sample of glioma tissue, nonneoplastic brain tissue, or PBMCs (not recorded which). This receptor was obtained from a human donor with low-grade glioma or glioblastoma, undergoing nonglioma brain surgery, or in good health (not recorded which).

In DNA, the CDR3 is TGTGCCATCAGTGCTGGAGCGAGAGGGGGCACAGATACGCAGTATTTT. It codes for CAISAGARGGTDTQYF. The chain carries TRBV6-2 or TRBV6-3 and TRBJ2-3; D is possibly TRBD1 or TRBD2 (5 bases each). Germline values: CDR1 MNHEY, CDR2 SVGEGT. The CDR3 consists of 16 residues.